This T cell receptor (beta chain) was identified during a study of T cell repertoires in cytomegalovirus infection. Background on the study: Through public TCR beta signatures, both CMV infection and matching HLA type were indicated.

This clonotype occurred a few times. Its antigen is not known. TCRdb redid the calling of the reads with MiXCR, one entry per CDR3 protein. The sample shows hundreds of thousands of distinct CDR3 sequences, roughly 36% of them seen only once. Study-wide results and caveats: Based on cumulative public TCR beta family frequency, carriers of CMV plus the relevant HLA were identified. CMV-specific TCR beta clonotypes restricted by HLA-C were the ones dominating the ex vivo response.

With 3 bases clipped from V and 12 bases from J, the junction kept 7 bases outside the gene matches. Germline assignment: CDR1 SGHKS and CDR2 YYEKEE (reference sequence). The CDR3 spans 13 residues. The source of this sequence is a human donor in good health (CMV status not recorded). Some clones in this sample may be carry-over from other donors' samples. The sample was cultured PBMCs, taken from culture after CMV antigen stimulation. The gene calls are TRBV5-5 and TRBJ2-1, with 9 bases identical to TRBD1. The CDR3: CASSSEQGAGQFF. The CDR3 nucleotides are TGTGCCAGCAGCTCTGAACAGGGGGCTGGGCAGTTCTTC.